A selection of T cell receptor beta chains follows, all from one sample in a study of blood T cell repertoires in COVID-19. Clones were sequenced by immunoSEQ multiplex PCR, and TCRdb holds only the in-frame ones, with some missing. The repertoire includes some 110,000 clones, 82% of them detected once, and 7.9% sits in the top ten. The sample comprised peripheral blood. The receptors here all came from a man aged 65-85 years with acute or convalescent COVID-19. Each CDR3 is given with its conserved first and last residue. The D gene is left open where the match is weak. Expanded clones are given a class, and other clones once, few, many or no size at all.

-	-	TRBJ2-3	TRBV28	CATLRGTDTQYF	TGTGCCACCCTCCGGGGGACAGATACGCAGTATTTT
-	TRBD2	TRBJ2-5	TRBV10-3	CATRDASGKETQYF	TGTGCCACCAGAGATGCTAGCGGGAAGGAGACCCAGTACTTC
-	-	TRBJ1-2	TRBV12-3/TRBV12-4	CASSLGGDAGYTF	TGTGCCAGCAGTTTAGGGGGGGATGCTGGCTACACCTTC
-	TRBD1	TRBJ1-4	TRBV27	CASSSISGGDRGSEKLFF	TGTGCCAGCAGTTCCATCTCCGGCGGGGACAGGGGGAGTGAAAAACTGTTTTTT
-	TRBD2	TRBJ2-1	TRBV9	CASSATSGPRVEQFF	TGTGCCAGCAGCGCAACTAGCGGGCCCCGGGTGGAGCAGTTCTTC
once	TRBD2	TRBJ2-7	TRBV9	CASSPGGGPLYEQYF	TGTGCCAGCAGCCCTGGGGGAGGGCCTTTGTACGAGCAGTACTTC
-	TRBD1	TRBJ1-5	TRBV6-5	CAISGTGGWDQPQHF	TGTGCCATCTCCGGGACAGGGGGCTGGGATCAGCCCCAGCATTTT
-	TRBD1	TRBJ1-4	TRBV6-5	CASSPKGQVNEKLFF	TGTGCCAGCAGTCCTAAGGGACAGGTTAATGAAAAACTGTTTTTT
few	-	TRBJ1-2	TRBV15	CATSRDIGRVDYGYTF	TGTGCCACCAGCAGAGACATCGGGAGGGTTGACTATGGCTACACCTTC
-	TRBD1	TRBJ1-5	TRBV7-9	CASSYAGTGINQPQHF	TGTGCCAGCAGCTACGCCGGGACAGGTATCAATCAGCCCCAGCATTTT
-	-	TRBJ1-1	TRBV7-3	CASSLNPGLPEAFF	TGTGCCAGCAGCTTAAACCCCGGACTTCCCGAAGCTTTCTTT
-	-	TRBJ1-1	TRBV15	CATSRKQGPTEAFF	TGTGCCACCAGCAGAAAACAGGGCCCCACTGAAGCTTTCTTT
few	-	TRBJ1-3	TRBV11-2	CASTLIRGSGNTIYF	TGTGCCAGCACCTTAATCAGGGGTTCGGGAAACACCATATATTTT
once	-	TRBJ2-3	TRBV9	CASSVPGADTQYF	TGTGCCAGCAGCGTACCGGGTGCGGATACGCAGTATTTT
few	TRBD1	TRBJ1-1	TRBV25-1	CASSATGTEYMNTEAFF	TGTGCCAGCAGCGCGACCGGGACAGAATATATGAACACTGAAGCTTTCTTT
-	-	TRBJ1-6	TRBV2	CASSGWRAEDSPLHF	TGTGCCAGCAGTGGGTGGAGGGCTGAGGATTCACCCCTCCACTTT
-	-	TRBJ1-1	TRBV5-5	CASMTYTATEAFF	TGTGCCAGCATGACTTATACGGCCACTGAAGCTTTCTTT
few	-	TRBJ2-3	TRBV7-3	CASSLYAGNTQYF	TGTGCCAGCAGCTTATATGCGGGAAATACGCAGTATTTT
-	TRBD1	TRBJ2-2	TRBV5-1	CASKGEGAYTGELFF	TGCGCCAGCAAGGGTGAGGGGGCCTACACCGGGGAGCTGTTTTTT
-	-	TRBJ1-1	TRBV29-1	CSVTEQRNTEAFF	TGCAGCGTTACTGAACAGAGGAACACTGAAGCTTTCTTT
-	TRBD1	TRBJ1-6	TRBV28	CASYKRRVWDRGDSPLHF	TGTGCCAGCTATAAACGGCGGGTATGGGACAGGGGTGATTCACCCCTCCACTTT
once	TRBD2	TRBJ2-7	TRBV28	CASSGGLTNEQYF	TGTGCCAGCAGTGGGGGACTAACGAACGAGCAGTACTTC
-	TRBD2	TRBJ2-6	TRBV28	CASRRGLAAGANVLTF	TGTGCCAGCAGAAGGGGACTAGCGGCTGGGGCCAACGTCCTGACTTTC
-	-	TRBJ1-4	TRBV30	CAWSGSFTATNEKLFF	TGTGCCTGGAGTGGCTCTTTTACTGCAACTAATGAAAAACTGTTTTTT
-	-	TRBJ2-5	TRBV6-1	CASSDSSQETQYF	TGTGCCAGCAGTGATAGCTCACAAGAGACCCAGTACTTC
-	-	TRBJ2-2	TRBV10-3	CAIRDLLNTGELFF	TGTGCCATCAGGGACTTGCTGAACACCGGGGAGCTGTTTTTT
few	-	TRBJ1-2	TRBV25-1	CASSELQGSYGYTF	TGTGCCAGCAGTGAACTACAGGGCAGCTATGGCTACACCTTC
-	-	TRBJ2-1	TRBV10-1	CASSPGGVHEQFF	TGCGCCAGCAGCCCCGGGGGAGTTCATGAGCAGTTCTTC
-	TRBD1	TRBJ1-2	TRBV5-6	CASSPEWTGIYGYTF	TGTGCCAGCAGCCCCGAATGGACAGGGATTTATGGCTACACCTTC
-	-	TRBJ2-3	TRBV9	CASSVSGYRETDTQYF	TGTGCCAGCAGCGTATCGGGATACAGGGAGACAGATACGCAGTATTTT
-	TRBD1	TRBJ2-3	TRBV24-1	CATSVQQGVTDTQYF	TGTGCCACCAGTGTACAACAGGGGGTCACAGATACGCAGTATTTT
-	-	TRBJ2-1	TRBV24-1	CATSDIRTAPNEQFF	TGTGCCACCAGTGATATAAGGACAGCGCCAAATGAGCAGTTCTTC
few	TRBD2	TRBJ2-2	TRBV10-3	CASGTSGRELFF	TGTGCCAGCGGGACTAGCGGGAGGGAGCTGTTTTTT
-	TRBD1	TRBJ2-7	TRBV5-1	CASSLGQGAYEQYF	TGCGCCAGCAGCCTTGGACAGGGGGCGTATGAGCAGTACTTC
-	TRBD1	TRBJ2-7	TRBV29-1	CSALDRAYEQYF	TGCAGCGCCCTGGACAGGGCCTACGAGCAGTACTTC
once	TRBD1	TRBJ1-2	TRBV5-1	CASSLAVQGGGYTF	TGCGCCAGCAGCTTGGCCGTACAGGGGGGCGGCTACACCTTC
-	-	TRBJ2-2	TRBV30	CAWSEGQLAGELFF	TGTGCCTGGAGTGAAGGACAATTAGCCGGGGAGCTGTTTTTT
-	-	TRBJ2-2	TRBV5-1	CASSLGLGGPGELFF	TGCGCCAGCAGCTTGGGACTAGGAGGCCCCGGGGAGCTGTTTTTT
-	-	TRBJ1-6	TRBV9	CASSLWGENSPLHF	TGTGCCAGCAGCCTTTGGGGCGAGAATTCACCCCTCCACTTT
-	TRBD1	TRBJ2-7	TRBV28	CASRDRVESYEQYF	TGTGCCAGCAGGGACAGGGTAGAGTCCTACGAGCAGTACTTC
-	TRBD1	TRBJ1-2	TRBV6-5	CASNHRDREGGYTF	TGTGCCAGCAACCACCGGGACAGGGAGGGTGGCTACACCTTC
once	TRBD1	TRBJ1-1	TRBV6-5	CASTRQGGTEAFF	TGTGCCAGCACGCGACAGGGAGGCACTGAAGCTTTCTTT
-	-	TRBJ2-3	TRBV5-1	CASSSGLAVTDTQYF	TGCGCCAGCAGCTCCGGACTGGCCGTTACAGATACGCAGTATTTT
-	TRBD1	TRBJ2-2	TRBV2	CASSAGTGGFTGELFF	TGTGCCAGCAGTGCTGGGACAGGGGGTTTCACCGGGGAGCTGTTTTTT
-	TRBD1	TRBJ2-7	TRBV18	CASSERTGGSYEQYF	TGTGCCAGCTCAGAGCGGACAGGGGGATCCTACGAGCAGTACTTC
-	-	TRBJ1-4	TRBV10-2	CASRGGTVGTNEKLFF	TGCGCCAGCAGGGGAGGAACAGTCGGGACTAATGAAAAACTGTTTTTT
-	-	TRBJ2-6	TRBV5-1	CASSLVLQGANVLTF	TGCGCCAGCAGCTTGGTCCTACAGGGGGCCAACGTCCTGACTTTC
-	-	TRBJ1-2	TRBV7-2	CASSLNREGYTF	TGTGCCAGCAGCTTGAACAGGGAAGGCTACACCTTC
-	TRBD1	TRBJ1-2	TRBV11-2	CASSLAGTGAPYGYTF	TGTGCCAGCAGCTTAGCCGGGACAGGGGCCCCCTATGGCTACACCTTC
-	-	TRBJ2-7	TRBV7-2	CASSLGGSNSYEQYF	TGTGCCAGCAGCTTAGGAGGATCAAACTCCTACGAGCAGTACTTC
few	-	TRBJ1-1	TRBV3-1/TRBV3-2	CASSQASGARAFF	TGTGCCAGCAGCCAAGCCTCAGGGGCTCGGGCTTTCTTT
few	-	TRBJ1-2	TRBV7-3	CASSSDIRYGYTF	TGTGCCAGCAGCTCGGACATTCGCTATGGCTACACCTTC
-	-	TRBJ2-7	TRBV30	CAYWRGRPYEQYF	TGTGCCTATTGGCGGGGGCGACCCTACGAGCAGTACTTC
-	TRBD2	TRBJ2-1	TRBV5-1	CASSPLTSGEGNEQFF	TGCGCCAGCAGCCCCCTGACTAGCGGAGAGGGTAATGAGCAGTTCTTC
-	-	TRBJ2-7	TRBV11-2	CASSPLWASNYEQYF	TGTGCCAGCAGCCCGCTGTGGGCCAGTAACTACGAGCAGTACTTC
-	-	TRBJ1-2	TRBV12-5	CASGLVLATGPSRLGGYTF	TGTGCTAGTGGTTTGGTATTGGCCACAGGGCCCAGCCGTTTAGGAGGCTACACCTTC
-	-	TRBJ2-7	TRBV3-1/TRBV3-2	CASSQVGHEQYF	TGTGCCAGCAGCCAAGTGGGGCACGAGCAGTACTTC
-	-	TRBJ2-7	TRBV28	CASSLPVVAQGNYEQYF	TGTGCCAGCAGTTTACCGGTCGTCGCGCAGGGTAACTACGAGCAGTACTTC
-	TRBD2	TRBJ2-3	TRBV28	CASRGASGGTTDTQYF	TGTGCCAGCAGGGGGGCTAGCGGGGGGACCACAGATACGCAGTATTTT